One sample yielded the 20 T cell receptor beta chains listed below, sequenced in a study of identical twins (dated by TCRdb to the mid-2010s). The receptor library was made with 5' RACE. This sample was sequenced with an Illumina HiSeq 2000. The raw public reads went through TCRdb reprocessing: fastp at Q25, MiXCR clone calling, in-frame beta chains kept. CDR3 protein sequences are deduplicated, and each keeps its most common genes and DNA. The sample includes hundreds of thousands of distinct CDR3 sequences, with around 21% observed a single time. 4.3% of the sample belongs to the ten largest clones. These same records also appear under a second study, on T cells expressing NK-cell markers.

Sequencing was carried out using PBMCs. The receptor source for this set is a young woman in good health.

This clonotype was seen a handful of times. The V call is TRBV19, the J call TRBJ2-1; 12 nucleotides match TRBD1. V was pared by 4 bases and J by 6 bases, with 4 bases of the junction left unmatched. The CDR3 covers 15 residues. The V gene's germline CDR1 is LNHDA and CDR2 SQIVND (reference sequence). CDR3 coding DNA: TGTGCCAGTAGTAGGGGACAGGGGGCGGCCAATGAGCAGTTCTTC. Translation gives CASSRGQGAANEQFF.

The chain carries TRBV7-6 and TRBJ2-5; no clear D gene. The germline CDR1 and CDR2 sequences are SGHVS and FNYEAQ. The CDR3 totals 16 residues. V gave up 1 base and J gave up 2 bases, with 14 bases separating them. The CDR3 is CASSLVPQTHQETQYF. The CDR3 region has the DNA TGTGCCAGCAGCTTAGTCCCCCAGACGCATCAAGAGACCCAGTACTTC.

The chain recombines TRBV11-2 with TRBJ2-1, with D possibly being TRBD2 (7 bases). V was pared by 0 bases and J by 4 bases, with 22 bases between. The CDR3 covers 19 residues. Germline V lookup: CDR1 SGHAT, CDR2 FQNNGV. The CDR3 here is CASSLDLGGGTPPYNEQFF. Written as DNA, the CDR3 is TGTGCCAGCAGCTTAGATCTGGGGGGGGGGACACCCCCTTACAATGAGCAGTTCTTC.

This rearrangement joins TRBV3-1 to TRBJ2-7; D uncertain. Germline V gene sequence: CDR1 LGHDT, CDR2 YNNKEL (reference sequence). Trimming removed 0 bases from V and 2 bases from J, with 11 bases in between. CDR3 length: 15 amino acids. The CDR3 spells CASSQEGRRTYEQYF. CDR3 DNA: TGTGCCAGCAGCCAAGAAGGCCGGCGTACCTACGAGCAGTACTTC.

V is TRBV15 and J is TRBJ2-5, with a weak D call TRBD2 (5 bases). Trimming shortened V by 3 bases and J by 5 bases, and 7 bases separated the two germline ends. Germline CDR1 LNHNV, CDR2 YYDKDF (reference sequence). This CDR3 region has 12 residues. CDR3 protein: CATSRPGETQYF. The CDR3 nucleotides read TGTGCCACCAGCAGGCCGGGGGAGACCCAGTACTTC.

V usage is TRBV29-1 and J usage is TRBJ2-1; 14 bases fit TRBD2. The CDR3 is made up of 17 amino acids. J lost 1 base, V lost 3 bases, and 5 bases had no gene match. In germline, CDR1 is SQVTM, CDR2 ANQGSEA. CDR3 loop: CSVDGTSGGFSYNEQFF. CDR3 coding DNA: TGCAGCGTTGATGGGACTAGCGGGGGTTTTTCCTACAATGAGCAGTTCTTC.

This chain connects TRBV20-1 to TRBJ2-3; D is possibly TRBD1 (5 bases). Trimming pared 5 bases from V and 2 bases from J, leaving 14 bases between. The CDR3 is 14 residues long. In germline, CDR1 is DFQATT, CDR2 SNEGSKA (reference sequence). The DNA of the CDR3 is TGCAGTGCTTCCGAGCCAGGGTACACAGATACGCAGTATTTT. This translates into CSASEPGYTDTQYF.

This clonotype has more than one count but fewer than ten. J is TRBJ2-4 and V is TRBV20-1, with D unresolved. V was clipped by 3 bases and J by 0 bases, with 12 bases between them. Germline assignment: CDR1 DFQATT and CDR2 SNEGSKA (reference sequence). The CDR3 consists of 15 residues. In DNA form, the CDR3 reads TGCAGTGCTAGGTACCCGGACCTAGCCAAAAACATTCAGTACTTC. Protein sequence: CSARYPDLAKNIQYF.

This clonotype occurred a few times. The chain employs TRBV9 and TRBJ2-2, with D perhaps TRBD1 or TRBD2 (5 bases each). This CDR3 has 13 residues. Trimming took 0 bases from V and 10 from J, leaving 10 bases between them. Germline V CDR1 and CDR2: SGDLS, YYNGEE. As DNA, the CDR3 is TGTGCCAGCAGCGTAGATGGGGGAGTGGAGCTGTTTTTT. Protein sequence: CASSVDGGVELFF.

The sample holds many counts of this clonotype. The junction and the germline gene differ at one end; a read error may be behind it. The CDR3 reads CASSLMSAEQESQYF. The CDR3 bases are TGTGCCAGCAGCTTAATGTCGGCGGAACAAGAGTCCCAGTACTTC. The V gene is TRBV7-9, the J gene TRBJ2-5; D is uncertain. Germline values: CDR1 SEHNR, CDR2 FQNEAQ (reference sequence). The CDR3 spans 15 residues.

The chain is built from TRBV10-3 and TRBJ2-7; 8 bases match TRBD2. Germline loops: CDR1 ENHRY, CDR2 SYGVKD. The CDR3 spans 12 residues. V shed 6 bases, J shed 7 bases, and the junction held 5 bases outside the gene matches. The CDR3: CAISRLAREQYF. DNA for the CDR3: TGTGCCATCAGCCGACTAGCGAGGGAGCAGTACTTC.

This clonotype appeared many times. The genes are TRBV29-1 and TRBJ2-7, with TRBD2 matching over 7 bases. The germline V gene encodes CDR1 SQVTM and CDR2 ANQGSEA. The length of the CDR3 is 12 residues. V trimming: 6 bases; J trimming: 2 bases; junction bases outside the gene matches: 4. Here the CDR3 DNA reads TGCAGCGTGGGGACTACCACCTACGAGCAGTACTTC. Its translation: CSVGTTTYEQYF.

This clonotype was found many times. The J gene is TRBJ2-7, the V gene TRBV12-3 or TRBV12-4; D gene unclear. The CDR3 has 12 amino acids. V gave up 6 bases and J gave up 2 bases, with 8 bases separating them. The CDR3 sequence is CASSPHTYEQYF. The CDR3 region has the DNA TGTGCCAGCAGCCCTCATACCTACGAGCAGTACTTC.

The chain couples TRBV6-5 to TRBJ1-1; D remains unclear. V lost 0 bases, J lost 1 base, and 12 bases lay in between. This CDR3 region has 16 residues. Germline values: CDR1 MNHEY, CDR2 SVGAGI. The CDR3 DNA reads TGTGCCAGCAGTTACTCAGGGAATATAGGGAACACTGAAGCTTTCTTT. Its translation: CASSYSGNIGNTEAFF.

The genes are TRBV20-1 and TRBJ1-3; no clear D gene. Germline loops: CDR1 DFQATT, CDR2 SNEGSKA (reference sequence). Trimming stripped 4 bases from V and 4 bases from J, with 17 bases between. The CDR3 covers 15 residues. In DNA, the CDR3 is TGCAGTGCTAATTTCCCCCCACAAGGAGGAAACACCATATATTTT. Translated, it gives CSANFPPQGGNTIYF.

The chain joins TRBV5-1 to TRBJ2-1; TRBD2 agrees at 11 bases. CDR3 size: 16 residues. The trim removed 2 bases at V and 7 bases at J, leaving 8 bases unmatched. CDR1 is SGHRS, CDR2 YFSETQ, per germline. CDR3 in amino acids: CASSFHSGRARNEQFF. The CDR3 DNA follows: TGCGCCAGCAGCTTCCATAGCGGGAGGGCGCGGAATGAGCAGTTCTTC.

The rearrangement links TRBV10-3 to TRBJ2-7; D may be TRBD1 (5 bases). Trimming took off 2 bases at V and 3 bases at J, with 17 bases between the two ends. Looked up from germline, CDR1 is ENHRY and CDR2 is SYGVKD. The CDR3 covers 16 residues. Written as DNA, the CDR3 is TGTGCCATCAGTGAGGTGGGGCGGAGCGCTAGCTACGAGCAGTACTTC. Its translation: CAISEVGRSASYEQYF.

A few counts support this clonotype. The chain uses TRBV18 and TRBJ2-5; D gene unclear. Trimming left V 0 bases short and J 0 bases short, with 5 bases between. Germline assignment: CDR1 KGHSH and CDR2 LQKENI. This CDR3 region has 14 residues. The CDR3, as DNA: TGTGCCAGCTCACCACCGGGCCACCAAGAGACCCAGTACTTC. Its protein product is CASSPPGHQETQYF.

For this clonotype: This may be a read error, as it is one base from a much larger clone. The genes are TRBV6-2 or TRBV6-3 and TRBJ2-5; D not resolved. CDR1 is MNHEY, CDR2 SVGEGT, per germline. The length of the CDR3 is 12 residues. With 0 bases removed from V and 5 bases from J, the gap between germline ends came to 4 bases. CDR3 coding DNA: TGTGCCAGCAGTTACTCGGTGGAGACCCAGTACTTC. This codes for CASSYSVETQYF.

The chain uses TRBV6-5 and TRBJ2-3; the D gene could be TRBD1 or TRBD2 (5 bases each). Per the germline V gene, CDR1 is MNHEY and CDR2 is SVGAGI. The CDR3 spans 15 residues. The V gene lost 4 bases and the J gene lost 5 bases, with 16 bases spanning the gap. CDR3 nucleotide sequence: TGTGCCAGCAGTTGGGGCAGGGTGAGGGGAGATACGCAGTATTTT. Translated: CASSWGRVRGDTQYF.